The entry below describes one T cell receptor beta chain. The record originates from a study of blood T cell repertoires in COVID-19. Seattle patient enrollment occurred during active infection, with longitudinal follow-up thereafter. Clones were read by immunoSEQ multiplex PCR, and TCRdb kept only the in-frame ones, dropping some. This sample carries over 200,000 clones, 83% of them seen once, and the ten largest clones take around 1.3%. The CDR3 has 15 residues. Deletions cut 5 bases from V and 4 bases from J, with 15 bases between. Per germline, CDR1 LGHDT and CDR2 YNNKEL (reference sequence). The source is a woman aged 30 to 39 with COVID-19, enrolled during active disease. The sequenced sample was peripheral blood. The chain combines TRBV3-1 (or the pseudogene TRBV3-2) with TRBJ1-3; TRBD1 might be the D (6 bases). The CDR3 region has the DNA TGTGCCAGCAGCTACCAAACAGGGTCGGGAAACACCATATATTTT. This encodes CASSYQTGSGNTIYF.